Sequencing of this T cell receptor (beta chain) was carried out in a study of tumor-infiltrating lymphocytes in primary liver carcinoma. Study-wide context: The patients comprised men and women between the ages of 30 and 69 years. Tumors, staged T1-T3 N0M0, spanned 4.2 to 10 cm. Study-wide findings and caveats: The study found tumor-adjacent and tumor-blood pairs overlapped less than tumor region pairs.

Concerning this clonotype: Antigen specificity is unknown. At one of its ends the junction is not consistent with the germline gene, which may arise from a read error.

TCR beta cDNA was prepared out of roughly 500 ng total RNA by means of a constant-region primer. Construction of TCR beta libraries relied on three successive nested multiplex PCR rounds employing slightly modified ARM-PCR. The two initial PCR rounds, approximately 10 cycles each, used TRBV1-TRBV30 forward and C-beta reverse primers. TCRdb passed the multiplex PCR reads through MiXCR, listing each CDR3 protein once. The sample contains 250,000 to 400,000 distinct CDR3 sequences, more than 55% of which appear only once. Unsorted whole blood served as the source of blood RNA, and germline DNA was extracted as well. Peripheral blood, around 4 milliliters, was collected prior to surgery. Germline CDR1 PRHDT, CDR2 FYEKMQ (reference sequence). The CDR3 sequence is 17 residues long.

The chain combines TRBV13 with TRBJ2-1, with 8 bases lining up with TRBD2. Sequenced material: peripheral blood. This TCR was sampled from a man aged 35-49 years with primary liver carcinoma and hepatitis B virus infection. CDR3 region: CASSSGGGESFFNEQLF. The DNA of the CDR3 is TGTGCCAGCAGCTCGGGGGGGGGCGAGTCCTTCTTCAATGAGCAGCTCTTC.